One and the same sample provided the 6 T cell receptor beta chains below, sequenced in a study of T cell repertoires in cytomegalovirus infection. Antigens of these TCRs are unknown. TCRdb re-called the reads with MiXCR, one entry per CDR3 protein. Of some 350,000 distinct CDR3 sequences listed, approximately 35% are singletons. The sequencing used cultured PBMCs, collected from culture after CMV antigen stimulation. These receptors all stem from a human donor in good health (CMV status not recorded). Some clones in this sample may be carry-over from other donors' samples.

V usage is TRBV7-8 and J usage is TRBJ2-1, with D perhaps TRBD2 (6 bases). CDR1 SGHVS and CDR2 FQNEAQ come from the germline V gene. This CDR3 spans 17 amino acids. The V end lost 4 bases, the J end lost 5 bases, and 21 bases lay between the germline ends. CDR3 loop: CASSSPVTREIDNEQFF. CDR3 sequence (DNA): TGTGCCAGCAGCTCCCCCGTGACCCGGGAGATAGACAATGAGCAGTTCTTC.

The chain has TRBV19 and TRBJ2-2, with D possibly matching TRBD1 (6 bases). Trimming took off 5 bases at V and 2 bases at J, with 21 bases between the two ends. Germline CDR1 and CDR2: LNHDA and SQIVND (reference sequence). This CDR3 is built from 18 residues. CDR3 in DNA: TGTGCCAGTAGTCCTCGGGCCCCAGGGGTCGTCAACACCGGGGAGCTGTTTTTT. It codes for CASSPRAPGVVNTGELFF.

The V gene is TRBV6-5, the J gene TRBJ1-2, with 8 bases fitting TRBD1. V trimming: 2 bases; J trimming: 8 bases; junction bases outside the gene matches: 22. Germline CDR1 and CDR2: MNHEY and SVGAGI. This CDR3 has 19 amino acids. The CDR3 nucleotides read TGTGCCAGCAGTTACACGTGGAGGGTGGCAGGGGGCAACAAAGAGGGCTACACCTTC. This translates into CASSYTWRVAGGNKEGYTF.

CDR3 residues: CASSLALNEPTEAFF. CDR3 DNA: TGTGCCAGCAGCTTAGCGCTAAATGAGCCCACTGAAGCTTTCTTT. The chain couples TRBV7-9 to TRBJ1-1; D ambiguous. Trimming took 0 bases from V and 4 from J, leaving 12 bases between them. Germline-derived CDR1 and CDR2 are SEHNR and FQNEAQ (reference sequence). This CDR3 is 15 amino acids long.

The table lists this clonotype with a few counts. This sequence joins TRBV19 and TRBJ1-5, with TRBD1 as a possible D gene (5 bases). This CDR3 contains 15 residues. The germline V gene has CDR1 LNHDA and CDR2 SQIVND (reference sequence). Trimming removed 4 bases at V and 1 base at J, with 11 bases between. The CDR3 region is CASSRVRESNQPQHF. The CDR3 nucleotides read TGTGCCAGTAGTAGAGTCAGGGAAAGCAATCAGCCCCAGCATTTT.

This sequence joins TRBV29-1 and TRBJ1-2, with a weak D call TRBD1 (6 bases). The CDR3 spans 14 residues. Deletions cut 0 bases from V and 3 bases from J, with 11 bases between. Looked up from germline, CDR1 is SQVTM and CDR2 is ANQGSEA. CDR3 nucleotides: TGCAGCGTTGAAGATAGGGGGGGGCACTATGGCTACACCTTC. Translation: CSVEDRGGHYGYTF.